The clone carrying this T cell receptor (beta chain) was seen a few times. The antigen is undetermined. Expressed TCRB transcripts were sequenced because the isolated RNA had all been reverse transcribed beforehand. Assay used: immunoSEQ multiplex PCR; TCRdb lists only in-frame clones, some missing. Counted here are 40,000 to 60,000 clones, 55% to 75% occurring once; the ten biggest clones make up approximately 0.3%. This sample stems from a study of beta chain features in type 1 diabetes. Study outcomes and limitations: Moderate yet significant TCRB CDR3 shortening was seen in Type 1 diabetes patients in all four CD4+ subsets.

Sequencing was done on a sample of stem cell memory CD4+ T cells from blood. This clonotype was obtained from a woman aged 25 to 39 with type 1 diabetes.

The CDR3 bases are TGTGCCTGGAGGCGGCAGAGCTCCTACAATGAGCAGTTCTTC. It encodes CAWRRQSSYNEQFF. The chain uses TRBV30 and TRBJ2-1; D is uncertain. CDR1 is GTSNPN and CDR2 is SVGIG in the germline V gene (reference sequence). V was shortened by 3 bases and J by 0 bases, with 9 bases between the two germline ends. This CDR3 is 14 amino acids long.